The entry that follows covers one T cell receptor beta chain sequence. The CDR3 has 16 residues. V was shortened by 1 base and J by 3 bases, with 15 bases between the two germline ends. Per germline, CDR1 MNHEY and CDR2 SVGEGT. The data derive from a study of human T cells and chemical hapten exposure. Time point: patch test 1, 2 weeks after DPC sensitization. The sample's treatment: therapeutic diphenylcyclopropenone sensitization with weekly scalp DPC. TCRdb passed the RACE reads through MiXCR, listing each CDR3 protein once. Counted here are some 380,000 distinct CDR3 sequences, more than 4.5% occurring once; the ten biggest clones make up about 2.2%.

The sample was whole blood, taken in connection with sensitization to the hapten diphenylcyclopropenone (DPC). The V gene is TRBV6-2 or TRBV6-3, the J gene TRBJ1-1, with D unclear. This receptor was taken from a woman aged 50 to 65 with alopecia areata. Some clones in this sample may be carry-over from other donors' samples. This CDR3 reads CASSYFPAGRDTEAFF. The CDR3, as DNA: TGTGCCAGCAGTTACTTCCCCGCGGGTCGGGACACTGAAGCTTTCTTT.